This is a list of T cell receptor beta chains from one sample in a study of T cell responses to AZD1222 COVID-19 vaccine. Libraries were prepared by immunoSEQ multiplex PCR; TCRdb keeps only in-frame clonotypes and omits some of them. The sample includes 110,000 or so clones, around 89% of them seen just once. The sequencing here drew on peripheral blood, taken on day 0 of AZD1222 vaccination. The source is an adult in good health. Each CDR3 is given with its conserved first and last residue. A D gene is named only where the DNA matches it firmly. Expanded clones are given a class, and other clones once, few, many or no size at all.

abundance	d_gene	v_gene	j_gene	CDR3nt	CDR3aa
NA	NA	TRBV18	TRBJ2-4	TGTGCCAGCTCCCCTGCGCCAAACTTAGCCAAAAACATTCAGTACTTC	CASSPAPNLAKNIQYF
few	TRBD1	TRBV2	TRBJ1-2	TGTGCCAGCAAGACGTTGGGGACAGACTATGGCTACACCTTC	CASKTLGTDYGYTF
NA	TRBD2	TRBV28	TRBJ2-3	TGTGCCAGCAGTTTGGTAGGACTAGCGGTTCGAGATACGCAGTATTTT	CASSLVGLAVRDTQYF
NA	TRBD1	TRBV7-9	TRBJ1-1	TGTGCCAGCAGCATGACAGGGGGCTACACTGAAGCTTTCTTT	CASSMTGGYTEAFF
NA	NA	TRBV6-5	TRBJ1-5	TGTGCCAGCAGTCAGGGGCGGAATCAGCCCCAGCATTTT	CASSQGRNQPQHF
NA	NA	TRBV6-2/TRBV6-3	TRBJ2-7	TGTGCCAGCAGTTACTCGACAGAGGGATACGAGCAGTACTTC	CASSYSTEGYEQYF
NA	TRBD1	TRBV6-5	TRBJ1-2	TGTGCCAGCCAGGGACAGGGGACCGGGGGCTATGGCTACACCTTC	CASQGQGTGGYGYTF
NA	NA	TRBV3-1/TRBV3-2	TRBJ2-1	TGTGCCAGCAGCCAGGGCGGGCGGAACAATGAGCAGTTCTTC	CASSQGGRNNEQFF
once	TRBD1	TRBV6-5	TRBJ1-6	TGTGCCAGCAGTTACACAGGGGGCGATAATTCACCCCTCCACTTT	CASSYTGGDNSPLHF
NA	TRBD1	TRBV5-1	TRBJ2-1	TGCGCCAGCAGCGGGACAGTTTCCTACAATGAGCAGTTCTTC	CASSGTVSYNEQFF
NA	NA	TRBV3-1/TRBV3-2	TRBJ2-5	TGTGCCAGCAGCATTGAAGAGACCCAGTACTTC	CASSIEETQYF
NA	TRBD1	TRBV24-1	TRBJ2-5	TGTGCCACCAGTGATTTGTTGGGGACAGGGCCAGAGACCCAGTACTTC	CATSDLLGTGPETQYF
NA	TRBD1	TRBV15	TRBJ1-6	TGTGCCACCAGCAGTTGGGGACAGCATAATTCACCCCTCCACTTT	CATSSWGQHNSPLHF
NA	NA	TRBV5-1	TRBJ2-1	TGCGCCAGCAGCGTCCCGGGAGCCTACAATGAGCAGTTCTTC	CASSVPGAYNEQFF
NA	NA	TRBV7-3	TRBJ1-2	TGTGCCAGCAGCCCCAAACCCCCAATAATAGATGGCTACACCTTC	CASSPKPPIIDGYTF
NA	NA	TRBV5-4	TRBJ2-7	TGTGCCAGCAGCTCTACCGCCAGGGGGGACTACGAGCAGTACTTC	CASSSTARGDYEQYF
NA	NA	TRBV11-1	TRBJ1-1	TGTGCCAGCAGCCTACAGTTCCTGAACACTGAAGCTTTCTTT	CASSLQFLNTEAFF
NA	NA	TRBV3-1/TRBV3-2	TRBJ2-7	TGTGCCAGCAGCCGTCGCGGCCCCTACGAGCAGTACTTC	CASSRRGPYEQYF
NA	NA	TRBV6-2/TRBV6-3	TRBJ1-2	TGTGCCAGCAGCACCTCAGGGAACGTCGGCTACACCTTC	CASSTSGNVGYTF
NA	NA	TRBV7-2	TRBJ2-2	TGTGCCAGCAGCTCGCCGAATCTGAACACCGGGGAGCTGTTTTTT	CASSSPNLNTGELFF
few	TRBD2	TRBV6-6	TRBJ2-7	TGTGCCAGCAGTTCGACTAGCGGGGGTACGGGGCAGTACTTC	CASSSTSGGTGQYF
NA	TRBD1	TRBV5-4	TRBJ1-2	TGTGCCAGCAGCCGGGGACAGGGCATCAACTATGGCTACACCTTC	CASSRGQGINYGYTF
NA	NA	TRBV6-5	TRBJ2-1	TGTGCCAGCAGGGTACAAAAACGGGAGTTCTTC	CASRVQKREFF
NA	NA	TRBV5-4	TRBJ2-5	TGTGCCAGCAGACTAGACAGGCGGCAAGAGACCCAGTACTTC	CASRLDRRQETQYF
NA	NA	TRBV3-1/TRBV3-2	TRBJ2-7	TGTGCCAGCAGCCAAGATCCTGGCGGGGCGAGCTCCTACGAGCAGTACTTC	CASSQDPGGASSYEQYF
NA	NA	TRBV7-8	TRBJ2-1	TGTGCCAGCAGCGCGCTAGCCCAGTTGCCCAATGAGCAGTTCTTC	CASSALAQLPNEQFF
NA	NA	TRBV30	TRBJ1-5	TGTGCCTGGAGTGTAGGAAGGGAGCCCCAGCATTTT	CAWSVGREPQHF
NA	NA	TRBV11-2	TRBJ1-5	TGTGCCAGCAGCTTTCAAGGGTATCAGCCCCAGCATTTT	CASSFQGYQPQHF
NA	TRBD1	TRBV9	TRBJ1-2	TGTGCCAGCAGCGTAGGAGCCGGGACAGTCTATGGCTACACCTTC	CASSVGAGTVYGYTF
NA	TRBD2	TRBV7-2	TRBJ2-1	TGTGCCAGCAGCTCGACTAGCGGGCGGTACAATGAGCAGTTCTTC	CASSSTSGRYNEQFF
NA	NA	TRBV6-4	TRBJ2-2	TGTGCCAGCAGTCCCTCGGGAACCTTTACCGGGGAGCTGTTTTTT	CASSPSGTFTGELFF
NA	TRBD2	TRBV18	TRBJ2-7	TGTGCCAGCTCACCACGACCCCGGACTAGCGGGGCCTACGAGCAGTACTTC	CASSPRPRTSGAYEQYF
NA	TRBD2	TRBV28	TRBJ2-1	TGTGCCAGCAGACGGTTAGCGGGAGCCTTTAGGAATGAGCAGTTCTTC	CASRRLAGAFRNEQFF
NA	NA	TRBV19	TRBJ1-1	TGTGCCAGTAAGGGGGATAACACTGAAGCTTTCTTT	CASKGDNTEAFF
NA	TRBD1	TRBV14	TRBJ2-2	TGTGCCAGCAGCCAAGAACAGGGGGAGATCGGGGAGCTGTTTTTT	CASSQEQGEIGELFF
NA	NA	TRBV11-1	TRBJ2-1	TGTGCCAGCAGCCAGGGATCTAGCAATAACAATGAGCAGTTCTTC	CASSQGSSNNNEQFF
once	NA	TRBV7-9	TRBJ2-2	TGTGCCAGCAGCTTAGCGCTAGTTCAGAACACCGGGGAGCTGTTTTTT	CASSLALVQNTGELFF
NA	NA	TRBV12-3/TRBV12-4	TRBJ2-5	TGTGCCAGCAGTGTTATCCAGGAGACCCAGTACTTC	CASSVIQETQYF
NA	TRBD2	TRBV3-1/TRBV3-2	TRBJ2-1	TGTGCCACCCACCAGTTTGGGGGGGATGAGCAGTTCTTC	CATHQFGGDEQFF
NA	NA	TRBV9	TRBJ1-6	TGTGCCAGCAGCGTAGGTGGGGGTGGAAATTCACCCCTCCACTTT	CASSVGGGGNSPLHF
NA	NA	TRBV7-2	TRBJ2-3	TGTGCCAGCAGCTCCCAAGCGTTGAATACGCAGTATTTT	CASSSQALNTQYF
once	NA	TRBV28	TRBJ1-5	TGTGCCAGCAGTGTGCAGGGTTATCAGCCCCAGCATTTT	CASSVQGYQPQHF
once	TRBD1	TRBV30	TRBJ1-5	TGTGCCATGCAAACAGGGGTTGGACATCAGCCCCAGCATTTT	CAMQTGVGHQPQHF
NA	NA	TRBV18	TRBJ2-3	TGTGCCAGCTCACCACCAGGCAGGGGTAGCACAGATACGCAGTATTTT	CASSPPGRGSTDTQYF
NA	NA	TRBV6-2/TRBV6-3	TRBJ2-1	TGTGCCAGCAGCAGAGCCTCGGCCTCCTACAATGAGCAGTTCTTC	CASSRASASYNEQFF
NA	NA	TRBV6-5	TRBJ2-2	TGTGCCAGCCGAGGGAGGATCCCCGGGGAGCTGTTTTTT	CASRGRIPGELFF
NA	TRBD1	TRBV2	TRBJ1-4	TGTGCCAGCAGAGCCGACAGGGGCAGTGAAAAACTGTTTTTT	CASRADRGSEKLFF
NA	NA	TRBV6-5	TRBJ1-1	TGTGCCAGCAGTTTCGGAGAGGACACTGAAGCTTTCTTT	CASSFGEDTEAFF
few	NA	TRBV20-1	TRBJ1-5	TGCAGTGCTAGTAGTCAGGGTGTTTTCAATCAGCCCCAGCATTTT	CSASSQGVFNQPQHF
NA	NA	TRBV11-3	TRBJ2-2	TGTGCCAGCAGTTTTGGCCCCTGGGATGCGAACACCGGGGAGCTGTTTTTT	CASSFGPWDANTGELFF
NA	TRBD1	TRBV19	TRBJ2-5	TGTGCCAGTTCACCTATGCGGACAGGGAACGGAGAGACCCAGTACTTC	CASSPMRTGNGETQYF
NA	NA	TRBV18	TRBJ1-3	TGTGCCAGCTCACCACAGGGTTCGGACACCATATATTTT	CASSPQGSDTIYF
NA	NA	TRBV30	TRBJ2-2	TGTGCCTGGGGGGGACACAACACCGGGGAGCTGTTTTTT	CAWGGHNTGELFF
NA	TRBD1	TRBV15	TRBJ2-4	TGTGCCACCAGCAGAGATAACCGGCAGGGGGCGGGGATTCAGTACTTC	CATSRDNRQGAGIQYF
few	NA	TRBV21-1	TRBJ1-5	TGTGCCAGCAGCAAAACCCCCCGACAGGGGAATCAGCCCCAGCATTTT	CASSKTPRQGNQPQHF